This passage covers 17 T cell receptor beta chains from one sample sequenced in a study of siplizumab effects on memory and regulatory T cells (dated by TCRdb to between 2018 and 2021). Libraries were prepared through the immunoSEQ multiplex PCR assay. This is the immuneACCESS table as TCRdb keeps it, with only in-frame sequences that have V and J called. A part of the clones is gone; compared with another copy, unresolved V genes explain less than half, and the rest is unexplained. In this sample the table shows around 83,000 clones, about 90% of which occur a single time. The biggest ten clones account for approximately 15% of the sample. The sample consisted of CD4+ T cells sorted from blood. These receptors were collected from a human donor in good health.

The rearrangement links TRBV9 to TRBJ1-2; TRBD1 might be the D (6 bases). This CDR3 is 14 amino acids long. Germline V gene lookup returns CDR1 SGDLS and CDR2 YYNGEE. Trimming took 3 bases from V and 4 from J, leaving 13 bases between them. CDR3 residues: CASSAGTTGYGYTF. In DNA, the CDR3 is TGTGCCAGCAGCGCAGGGACAACCGGCTATGGCTACACCTTC.

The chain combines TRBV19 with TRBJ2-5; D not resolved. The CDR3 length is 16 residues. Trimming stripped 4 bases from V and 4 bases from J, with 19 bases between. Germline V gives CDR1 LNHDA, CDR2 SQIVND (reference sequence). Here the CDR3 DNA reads TGTGCCAGTAGTACAATTTCGGGCAGCCGAGGAGAGACCCAGTACTTC. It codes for CASSTISGSRGETQYF.

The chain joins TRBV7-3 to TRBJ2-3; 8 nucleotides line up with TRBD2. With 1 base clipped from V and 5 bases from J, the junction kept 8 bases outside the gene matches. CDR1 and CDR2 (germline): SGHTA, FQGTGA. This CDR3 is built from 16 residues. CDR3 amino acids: CASSLRASGSGDTQYF. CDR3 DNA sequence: TGTGCCAGCAGCTTAAGGGCTAGCGGGTCGGGAGATACGCAGTATTTT.

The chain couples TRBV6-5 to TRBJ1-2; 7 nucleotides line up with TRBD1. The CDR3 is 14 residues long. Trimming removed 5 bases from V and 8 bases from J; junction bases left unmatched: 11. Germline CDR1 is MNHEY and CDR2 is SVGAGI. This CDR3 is CASSPTGAGLGYTF. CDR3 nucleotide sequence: TGTGCCAGCAGTCCAACAGGGGCCGGGCTCGGCTACACCTTC.

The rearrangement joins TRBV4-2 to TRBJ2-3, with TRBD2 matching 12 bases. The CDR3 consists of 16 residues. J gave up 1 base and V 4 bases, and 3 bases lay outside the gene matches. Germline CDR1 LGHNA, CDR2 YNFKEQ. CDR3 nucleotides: TGTGCCAGCAGCCCGGCTAGCGGGAGGGGCACAGATACGCAGTATTTT. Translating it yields CASSPASGRGTDTQYF.

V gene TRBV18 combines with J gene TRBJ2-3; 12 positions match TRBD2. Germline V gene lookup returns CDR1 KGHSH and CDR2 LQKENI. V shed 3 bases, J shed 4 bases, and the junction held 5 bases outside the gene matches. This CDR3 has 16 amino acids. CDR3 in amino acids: CASSPILAGGSDTQYF. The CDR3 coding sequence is TGTGCCAGCTCACCGATACTAGCGGGAGGCTCAGATACGCAGTATTTT.

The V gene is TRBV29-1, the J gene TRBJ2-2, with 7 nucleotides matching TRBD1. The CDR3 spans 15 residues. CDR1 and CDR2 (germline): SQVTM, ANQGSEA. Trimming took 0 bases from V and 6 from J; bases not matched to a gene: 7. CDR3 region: CSVEERTGMSGELFF. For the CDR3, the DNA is TGCAGCGTTGAAGAAAGGACAGGCATGTCCGGGGAGCTGTTTTTT.

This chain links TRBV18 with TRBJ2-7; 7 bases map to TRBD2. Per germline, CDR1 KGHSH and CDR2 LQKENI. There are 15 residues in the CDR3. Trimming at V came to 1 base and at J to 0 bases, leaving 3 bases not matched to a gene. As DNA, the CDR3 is TGTGCCAGCTCACCACGAGGACTAGTCTCCTACGAGCAGTACTTC. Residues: CASSPRGLVSYEQYF. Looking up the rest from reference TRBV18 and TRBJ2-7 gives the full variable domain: NAGVMQNPRHLVRRRGQEARLRCSPMKGHSHVYWYRQLPEEGLKFMVYLQKENIIDESGMPKERFSAEFPKEGPSILRIQQVVRGDSAAYFCASSPRGLVSYEQYFGPGTRLTVT.

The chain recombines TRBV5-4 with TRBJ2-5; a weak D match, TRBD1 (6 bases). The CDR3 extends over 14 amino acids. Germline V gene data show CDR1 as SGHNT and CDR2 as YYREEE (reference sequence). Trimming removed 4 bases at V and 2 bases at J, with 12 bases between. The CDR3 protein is CASSHQGPQETQYF. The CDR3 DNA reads TGTGCCAGCAGCCACCAGGGGCCTCAAGAGACCCAGTACTTC.

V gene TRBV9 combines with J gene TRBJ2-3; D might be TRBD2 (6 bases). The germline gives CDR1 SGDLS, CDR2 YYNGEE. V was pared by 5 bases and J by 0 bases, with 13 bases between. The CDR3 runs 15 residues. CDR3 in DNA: TGTGCCAGCAGGACTAGTGGGGCTAGCACAGATACGCAGTATTTT. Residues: CASRTSGASTDTQYF.

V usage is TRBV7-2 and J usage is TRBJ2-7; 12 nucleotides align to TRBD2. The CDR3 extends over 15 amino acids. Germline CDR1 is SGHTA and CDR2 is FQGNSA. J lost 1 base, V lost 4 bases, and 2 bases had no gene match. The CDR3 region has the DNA TGTGCCAGCAGCTACGGACTAGCGGGGTCCTACGAGCAGTACTTC. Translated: CASSYGLAGSYEQYF.

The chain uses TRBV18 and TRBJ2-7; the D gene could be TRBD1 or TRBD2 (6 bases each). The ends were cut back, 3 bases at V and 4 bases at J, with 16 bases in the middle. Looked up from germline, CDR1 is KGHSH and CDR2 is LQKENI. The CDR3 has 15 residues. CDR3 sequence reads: CASSPGGWGEYEQYF. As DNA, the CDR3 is TGTGCCAGCTCACCGGGGGGCTGGGGGGAATACGAGCAGTACTTC.

In DNA form, the CDR3 reads TGTGCCAGCTCACCAGGAGCAGGGGGAACCGGGGAGCTGTTTTTT. It is translated as CASSPGAGGTGELFF. The rearrangement joins TRBV18 to TRBJ2-2; TRBD1 aligns across 7 bases. V lost 2 bases and J lost 5; bases outside the gene matches: 5. Germline lookup yields CDR1 KGHSH and CDR2 LQKENI. The CDR3 sequence is 15 residues long.

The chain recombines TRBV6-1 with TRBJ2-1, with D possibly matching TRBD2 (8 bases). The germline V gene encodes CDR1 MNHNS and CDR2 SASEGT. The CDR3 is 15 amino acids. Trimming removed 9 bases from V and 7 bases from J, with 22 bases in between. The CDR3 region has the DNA TGTGCCAGTCTACCACTAGCGGAGGGGGCGAATGAGCAGTTCTTC. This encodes CASLPLAEGANEQFF.

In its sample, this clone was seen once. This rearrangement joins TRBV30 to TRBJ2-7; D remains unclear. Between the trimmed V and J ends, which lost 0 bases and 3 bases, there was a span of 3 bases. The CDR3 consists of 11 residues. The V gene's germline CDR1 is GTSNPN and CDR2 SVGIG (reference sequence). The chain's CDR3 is CAWSVNYEQYF. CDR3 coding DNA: TGTGCCTGGAGTGTAAACTACGAGCAGTACTTC.

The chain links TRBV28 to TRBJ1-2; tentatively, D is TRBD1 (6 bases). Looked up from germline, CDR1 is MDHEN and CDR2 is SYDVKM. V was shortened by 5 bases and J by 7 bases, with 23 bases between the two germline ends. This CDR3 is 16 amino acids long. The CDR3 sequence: CASSTYRTARTRGYTF. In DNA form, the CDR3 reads TGTGCCAGCAGTACCTATCGGACAGCCCGGACGCGTGGCTACACCTTC.

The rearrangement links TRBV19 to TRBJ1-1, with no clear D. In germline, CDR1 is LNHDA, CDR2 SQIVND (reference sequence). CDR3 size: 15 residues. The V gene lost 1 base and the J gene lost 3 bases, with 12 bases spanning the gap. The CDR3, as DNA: TGTGCCAGTAGTATAGGACTAGCCCGGGACACTGAAGCTTTCTTT. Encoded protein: CASSIGLARDTEAFF. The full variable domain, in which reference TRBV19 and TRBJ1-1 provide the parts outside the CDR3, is DGGITQSPKYLFRKEGQNVTLSCEQNLNHDAMYWYRQDPGQGLRLIYYSQIVNDFQKGDIAEGYSVSREKKESFPLTVTSAQKNPTAFYLCASSIGLARDTEAFFGQGTRLTVV.